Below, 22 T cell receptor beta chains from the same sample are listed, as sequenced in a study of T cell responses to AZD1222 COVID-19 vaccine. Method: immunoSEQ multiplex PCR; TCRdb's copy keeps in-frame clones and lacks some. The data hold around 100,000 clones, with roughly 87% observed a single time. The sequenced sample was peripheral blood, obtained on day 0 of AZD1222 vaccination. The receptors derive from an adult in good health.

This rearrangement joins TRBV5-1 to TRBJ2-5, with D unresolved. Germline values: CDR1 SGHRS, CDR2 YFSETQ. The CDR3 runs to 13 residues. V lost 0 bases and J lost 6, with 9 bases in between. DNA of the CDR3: TGCGCCAGCAGCTTGGCCCTTGAGCAGACCCAGTACTTC. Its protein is CASSLALEQTQYF.

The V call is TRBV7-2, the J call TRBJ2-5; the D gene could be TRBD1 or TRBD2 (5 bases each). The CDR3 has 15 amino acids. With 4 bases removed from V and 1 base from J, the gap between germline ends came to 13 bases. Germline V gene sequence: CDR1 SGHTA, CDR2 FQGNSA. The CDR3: CASSSIPGRQETQYF. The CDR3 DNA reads TGTGCCAGCAGCTCGATCCCGGGACGCCAAGAGACCCAGTACTTC.

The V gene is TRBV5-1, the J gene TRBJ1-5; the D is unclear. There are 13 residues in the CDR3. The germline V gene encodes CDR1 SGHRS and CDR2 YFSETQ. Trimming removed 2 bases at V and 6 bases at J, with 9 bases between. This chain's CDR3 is CASSFSGTQPQHF. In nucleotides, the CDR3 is TGCGCCAGCAGCTTTTCTGGAACTCAGCCCCAGCATTTT.

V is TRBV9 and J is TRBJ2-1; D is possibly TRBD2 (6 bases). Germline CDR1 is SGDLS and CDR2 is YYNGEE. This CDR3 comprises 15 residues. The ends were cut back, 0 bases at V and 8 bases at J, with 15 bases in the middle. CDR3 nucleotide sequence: TGTGCCAGCAGCGTAGCTCCGGGAGTTAGCTATGAGCAGTTCTTC. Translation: CASSVAPGVSYEQFF.

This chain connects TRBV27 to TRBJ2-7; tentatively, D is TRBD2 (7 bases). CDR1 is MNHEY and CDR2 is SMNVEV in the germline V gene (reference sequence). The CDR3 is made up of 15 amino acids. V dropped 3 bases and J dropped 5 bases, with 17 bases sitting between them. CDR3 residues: CASSFSRGAGNEQYF. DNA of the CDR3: TGTGCCAGCAGTTTTTCTCGGGGGGCCGGGAACGAGCAGTACTTC.

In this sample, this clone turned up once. The chain's CDR3 is CASSLGGYEQYF. In DNA form, the CDR3 reads TGTGCCAGCAGCTTGGGGGGTTACGAGCAGTACTTC. The chain uses TRBV5-4 and TRBJ2-7, with D unclear. V was shortened by 0 bases and J by 4 bases, with 5 bases between the two germline ends. The CDR3 runs 12 residues. The germline V gene encodes CDR1 SGHNT and CDR2 YYREEE (reference sequence). The full variable domain, in which reference TRBV5-4 and TRBJ2-7 provide the parts outside the CDR3, is ETGVTQSPTHLIKTRGQQVTLRCSSQSGHNTVSWYQQALGQGPQFIFQYYREEENGRGNFPPRFSGLQFPNYSSELNVNALELDDSALYLCASSLGGYEQYFGPGTRLTVT.

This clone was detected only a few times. The CDR3: CASSETRGDTEAFF. The DNA for the CDR3 is TGCGCCAGCAGTGAGACGCGGGGTGACACTGAAGCTTTCTTT. This chain connects TRBV10-2 to TRBJ1-1; no reliable D call. This CDR3 has 14 residues. Between the trimmed V and J ends, which lost 2 bases and 3 bases, there was a span of 10 bases. Germline CDR1 and CDR2: WSHSY and SAAADI.

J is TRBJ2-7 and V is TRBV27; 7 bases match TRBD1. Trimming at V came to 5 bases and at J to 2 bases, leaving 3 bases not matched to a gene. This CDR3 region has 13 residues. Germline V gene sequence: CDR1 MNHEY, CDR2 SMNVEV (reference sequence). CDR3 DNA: TGTGCCAGCAGTCCCGGGACAGCCTACGAGCAGTACTTC. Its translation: CASSPGTAYEQYF.

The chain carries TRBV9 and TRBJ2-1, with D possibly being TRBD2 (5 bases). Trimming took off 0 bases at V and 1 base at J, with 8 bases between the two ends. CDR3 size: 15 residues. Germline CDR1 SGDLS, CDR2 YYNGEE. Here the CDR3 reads CASSVGRASYNEQFF. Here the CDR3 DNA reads TGTGCCAGCAGCGTAGGGCGGGCGTCCTACAATGAGCAGTTCTTC. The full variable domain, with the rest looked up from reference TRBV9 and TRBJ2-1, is DSGVTQTPKHLITATGQRVTLRCSPRSGDLSVYWYQQSLDQGLQFLIQYYNGEERAKGNILERFSAQQFPDLHSELNLSSLELGDSALYFCASSVGRASYNEQFFGPGTRLTVL.

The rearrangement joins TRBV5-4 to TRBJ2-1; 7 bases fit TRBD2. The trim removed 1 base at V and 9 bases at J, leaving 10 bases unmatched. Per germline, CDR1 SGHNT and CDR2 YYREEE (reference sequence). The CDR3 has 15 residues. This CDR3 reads CASSLRKGGGSEQFF. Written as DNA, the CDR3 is TGTGCCAGCAGCTTGAGAAAGGGAGGCGGGAGTGAGCAGTTCTTC.

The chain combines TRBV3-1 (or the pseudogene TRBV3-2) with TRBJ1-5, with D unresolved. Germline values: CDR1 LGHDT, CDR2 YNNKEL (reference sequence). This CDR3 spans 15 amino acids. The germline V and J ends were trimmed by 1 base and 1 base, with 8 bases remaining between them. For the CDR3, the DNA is TGTGCCAGCAGCCAAGTCTGGGGAAGCAATCAGCCCCAGCATTTT. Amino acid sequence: CASSQVWGSNQPQHF.

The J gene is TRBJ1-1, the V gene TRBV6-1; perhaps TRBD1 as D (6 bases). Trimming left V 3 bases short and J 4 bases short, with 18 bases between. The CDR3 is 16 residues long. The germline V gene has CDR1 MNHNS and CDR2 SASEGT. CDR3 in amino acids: CASSDPYAGGLTEAFF. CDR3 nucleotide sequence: TGTGCCAGCAGTGATCCCTACGCCGGGGGGCTCACTGAAGCTTTCTTT.

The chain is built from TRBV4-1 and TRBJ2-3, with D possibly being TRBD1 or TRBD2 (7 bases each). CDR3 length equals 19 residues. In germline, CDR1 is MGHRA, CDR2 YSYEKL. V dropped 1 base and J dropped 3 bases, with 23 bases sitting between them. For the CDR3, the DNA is TGCGCCAGCAGCCAAGGGGCCTTCAGGGGGAGGGGTAGAACAGATACGCAGTATTTT. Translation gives CASSQGAFRGRGRTDTQYF.

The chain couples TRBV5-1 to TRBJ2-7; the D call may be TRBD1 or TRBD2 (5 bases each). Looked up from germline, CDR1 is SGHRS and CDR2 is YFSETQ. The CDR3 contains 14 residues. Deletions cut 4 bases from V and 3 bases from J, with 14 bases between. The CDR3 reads CASSATGARYEQYF. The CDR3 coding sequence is TGCGCCAGCAGCGCAACCGGGGCTCGCTACGAGCAGTACTTC.

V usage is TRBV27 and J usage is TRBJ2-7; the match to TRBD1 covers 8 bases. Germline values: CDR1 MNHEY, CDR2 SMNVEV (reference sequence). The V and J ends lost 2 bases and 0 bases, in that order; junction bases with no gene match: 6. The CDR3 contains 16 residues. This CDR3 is CASSLRRDRRSYEQYF. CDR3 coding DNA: TGTGCCAGCAGTTTACGGCGGGACAGGCGCTCCTACGAGCAGTACTTC.

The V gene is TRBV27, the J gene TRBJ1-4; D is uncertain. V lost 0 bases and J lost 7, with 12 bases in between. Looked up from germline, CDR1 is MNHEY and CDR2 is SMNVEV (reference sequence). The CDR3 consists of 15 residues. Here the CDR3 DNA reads TGTGCCAGCAGTTTATCAAGGGTCAGCGGTGAAAAACTGTTTTTT. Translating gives CASSLSRVSGEKLFF.

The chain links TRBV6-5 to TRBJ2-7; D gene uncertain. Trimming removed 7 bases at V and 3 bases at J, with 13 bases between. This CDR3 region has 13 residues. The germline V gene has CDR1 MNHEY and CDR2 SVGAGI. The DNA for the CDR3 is TGTGCCAGCACCCCCCTAGGTTTCTACGAGCAGTACTTC. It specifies CASTPLGFYEQYF.

In DNA, the CDR3 is TGCGCCAGCAGCCAAGAACACAGGGGGAGGTACGAGCAGTACTTC. This gives the protein CASSQEHRGRYEQYF. The rearrangement joins TRBV4-1 to TRBJ2-7, with TRBD1 identical over 8 bases. V was clipped by 0 bases and J by 4 bases; unmatched bases: 5. Germline CDR1 reads MGHRA; CDR2 reads YSYEKL. CDR3 size: 15 residues.

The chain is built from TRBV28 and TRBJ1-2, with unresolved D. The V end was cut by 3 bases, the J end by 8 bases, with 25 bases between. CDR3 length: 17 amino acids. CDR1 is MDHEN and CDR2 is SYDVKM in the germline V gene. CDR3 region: CASSFNIATSERRGYTF. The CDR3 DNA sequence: TGTGCCAGCAGTTTTAATATCGCGACATCCGAGCGTCGAGGCTACACCTTC.

CDR3 sequence: CASSLGQNNEKLFF. Here the CDR3 DNA reads TGCGCCAGCAGCTTGGGTCAAAATAATGAAAAACTGTTTTTT. The rearrangement joins TRBV5-1 to TRBJ1-4; D is uncertain. Germline assignment: CDR1 SGHRS and CDR2 YFSETQ. V lost 0 bases, J lost 4 bases, and 7 bases lay in between. The CDR3 spans 14 residues. The full variable domain, with the rest looked up from reference TRBV5-1 and TRBJ1-4, is KAGVTQTPRYLIKTRGQQVTLSCSPISGHRSVSWYQQTPGQGLQFLFEYFSETQRNKGNFPGRFSGRQFSNSRSEMNVSTLELGDSALYLCASSLGQNNEKLFFGSGTQLSVL.

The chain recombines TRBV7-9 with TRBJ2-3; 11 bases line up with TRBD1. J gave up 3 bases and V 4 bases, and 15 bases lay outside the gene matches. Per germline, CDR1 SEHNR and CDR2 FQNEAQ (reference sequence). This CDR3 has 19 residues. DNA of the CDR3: TGTGCCAGCAGCTCCTTGGGACAGGGGGTCTGGGAAAGTACAGATACGCAGTATTTT. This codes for CASSSLGQGVWESTDTQYF.

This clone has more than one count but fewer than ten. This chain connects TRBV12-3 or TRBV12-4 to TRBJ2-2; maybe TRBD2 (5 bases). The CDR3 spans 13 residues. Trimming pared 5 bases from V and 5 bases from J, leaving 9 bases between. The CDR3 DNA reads TGTGCCAGCAGTCCCGGAGGTACCGGGGAGCTGTTTTTT. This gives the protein CASSPGGTGELFF.